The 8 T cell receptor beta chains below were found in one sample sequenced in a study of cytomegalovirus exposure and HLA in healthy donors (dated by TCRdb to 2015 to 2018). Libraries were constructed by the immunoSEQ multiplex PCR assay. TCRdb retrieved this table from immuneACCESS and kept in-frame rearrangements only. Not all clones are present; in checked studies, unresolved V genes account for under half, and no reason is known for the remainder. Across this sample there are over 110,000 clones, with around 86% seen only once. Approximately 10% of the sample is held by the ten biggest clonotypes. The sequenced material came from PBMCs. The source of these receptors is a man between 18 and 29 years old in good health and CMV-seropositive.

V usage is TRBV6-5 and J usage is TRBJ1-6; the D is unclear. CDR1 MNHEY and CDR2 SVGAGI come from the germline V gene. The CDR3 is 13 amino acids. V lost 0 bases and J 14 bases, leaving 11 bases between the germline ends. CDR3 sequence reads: CASSYSIGEALHF. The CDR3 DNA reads TGTGCCAGCAGTTACTCGATTGGGGAGGCCCTCCACTTT.

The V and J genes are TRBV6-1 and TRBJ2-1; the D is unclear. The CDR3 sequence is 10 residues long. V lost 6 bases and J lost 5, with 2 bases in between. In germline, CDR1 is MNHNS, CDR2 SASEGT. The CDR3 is CASSNNEQFF. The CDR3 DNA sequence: TGTGCCAGCAGCAACAATGAGCAGTTCTTC.

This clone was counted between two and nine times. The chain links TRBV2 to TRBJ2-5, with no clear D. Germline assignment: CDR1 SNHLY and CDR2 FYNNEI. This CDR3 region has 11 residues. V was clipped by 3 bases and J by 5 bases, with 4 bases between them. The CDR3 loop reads CASSDGETQYF. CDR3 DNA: TGTGCCAGCAGTGACGGTGAGACCCAGTACTTC.

As DNA, the CDR3 is TGTGCCATCAGTGAGTCATTACAGGGCCGCGAGCAGTACTTC. Amino acids: CAISESLQGREQYF. The chain combines TRBV10-3 with TRBJ2-7; TRBD1 might be the D (6 bases). This CDR3 spans 14 amino acids. V lost 0 bases to trimming and J lost 6 bases, with 12 bases between them. The germline gives CDR1 ENHRY, CDR2 SYGVKD.

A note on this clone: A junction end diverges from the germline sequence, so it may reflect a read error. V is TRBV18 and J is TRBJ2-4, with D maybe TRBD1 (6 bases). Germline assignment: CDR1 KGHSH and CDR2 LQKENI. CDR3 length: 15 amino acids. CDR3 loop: CASSGTGTPGTGWDF. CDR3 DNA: TGTGCCAGCTCAGGAACCGGGACACCAGGAACGGGATGGGACTTC.

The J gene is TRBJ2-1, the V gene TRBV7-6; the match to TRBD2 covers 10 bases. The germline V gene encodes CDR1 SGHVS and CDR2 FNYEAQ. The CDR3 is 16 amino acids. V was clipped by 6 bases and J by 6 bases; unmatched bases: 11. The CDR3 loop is CASSISPGLASNEQFF. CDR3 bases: TGTGCCAGCAGTATTAGTCCGGGACTAGCGTCCAATGAGCAGTTCTTC.

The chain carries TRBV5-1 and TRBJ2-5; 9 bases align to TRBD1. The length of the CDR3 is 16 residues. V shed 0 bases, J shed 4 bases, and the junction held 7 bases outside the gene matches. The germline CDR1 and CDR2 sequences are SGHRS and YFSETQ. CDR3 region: CASSLEGTGPPETQYF. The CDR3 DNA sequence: TGCGCCAGCAGCTTGGAAGGGACAGGGCCACCAGAGACCCAGTACTTC. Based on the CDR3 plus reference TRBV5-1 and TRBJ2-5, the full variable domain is KAGVTQTPRYLIKTRGQQVTLSCSPISGHRSVSWYQQTPGQGLQFLFEYFSETQRNKGNFPGRFSGRQFSNSRSEMNVSTLELGDSALYLCASSLEGTGPPETQYFGPGTRLLVL.

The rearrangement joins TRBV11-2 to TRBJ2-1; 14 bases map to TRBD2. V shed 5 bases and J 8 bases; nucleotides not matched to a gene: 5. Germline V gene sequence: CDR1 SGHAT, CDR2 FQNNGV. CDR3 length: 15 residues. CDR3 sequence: CASSVGLAGVDEQFF. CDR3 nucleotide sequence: TGTGCCAGCAGCGTGGGACTAGCGGGAGTGGATGAGCAGTTCTTC.